One sample yielded the 17 T cell receptor beta chains listed below, sequenced in a study of blood T cells in healthy people across ages. Together with a sample-barcoded 5' primer, a J-beta primer mix was included in a second PCR lasting roughly 7 to 11 cycles. TCRdb re-called the 5' RACE reads with MiXCR, one entry per CDR3 protein. In the table there are about 1.1 million distinct CDR3 sequences, around two fifths of which are singletons. The material sequenced was blood. The receptors here all came from a man aged 18 to 30 in good health.

J is TRBJ1-1 and V is TRBV29-1, with a tentative D call TRBD1 (5 bases). Germline assignment: CDR1 SQVTM and CDR2 ANQGSEA. The CDR3 covers 12 residues. V lost 7 bases to trimming and J lost 6 bases, with 15 bases between them. The CDR3 spells CSEEGLRPEAFF. The CDR3 region has the DNA TGCAGCGAAGAGGGGCTTCGTCCTGAAGCTTTCTTT.

Only a few counts were recorded for this clonotype. The CDR3 coding sequence is TGCAGTGCTAGCTCAGGGGTGGTGGGGAGCAATCAGCCCCAGCATTTT. As protein: CSASSGVVGSNQPQHF. The genes are TRBV20-1 and TRBJ1-5, with D perhaps TRBD1 (6 bases). Germline values: CDR1 DFQATT, CDR2 SNEGSKA (reference sequence). The CDR3 length is 16 residues. The V and J ends lost 3 bases and 1 base respectively, with 16 bases between them.

This clonotype turned up a few times. The V gene is TRBV4-3, the J gene TRBJ1-4, with 7 bases fitting TRBD1. The CDR3 loop spans 16 amino acids. In germline, CDR1 is LGHNA, CDR2 YSLEER. V shed 0 bases and J 3 bases; nucleotides not matched to a gene: 4. As DNA, the CDR3 is TGCGCCAGCAGCCAAGATTCCGGACAGGCTAATGAAAAACTGTTTTTT. Translated, it gives CASSQDSGQANEKLFF.

This clonotype was picked up a small number of times. The genes are TRBV20-1 and TRBJ1-2, with 10 bases matching TRBD1. Germline assignment: CDR1 DFQATT and CDR2 SNEGSKA (reference sequence). The V segment lost 0 bases and the J segment 5 bases; nucleotides outside the gene matches: 6. CDR3 size: 15 residues. CDR3 residues: CSARDRRDRGYGYTF. CDR3 sequence (DNA): TGCAGTGCTAGAGATCGAAGGGACAGGGGTTATGGCTACACCTTC.

This clonotype was observed many times. The V and J genes are TRBV12-3 or TRBV12-4 and TRBJ2-1; D is undetermined. Trimming removed 6 bases at V and 7 bases at J, with 10 bases between. The CDR3 totals 12 residues. The DNA of the CDR3 is TGTGCCAGCAGCCCTATCGGGAATGAGCAGTTCTTC. Its translation is CASSPIGNEQFF.

V is TRBV12-3 or TRBV12-4 and J is TRBJ1-6, with D maybe TRBD1 (5 bases). The V end was cut by 6 bases, the J end by 7 bases, with 10 bases between. The CDR3 runs to 13 residues. The CDR3 DNA reads TGTGCCAGCAGCCACCGGGGGAATTCACCCCTCCACTTT. This codes for CASSHRGNSPLHF.

V gene TRBV5-1 combines with J gene TRBJ2-7, with a possible D match to TRBD2 (5 bases). This CDR3 has 12 amino acids. V dropped 4 bases and J dropped 7 bases, with 12 bases sitting between them. Germline V gene sequence: CDR1 SGHRS, CDR2 YFSETQ. CDR3 protein: CASSVGDREQYF. The CDR3 DNA reads TGCGCCAGCAGCGTGGGAGACCGGGAGCAGTACTTC.

The genes are TRBV4-2 and TRBJ2-4; 7 nucleotides align to TRBD2. From germline, CDR1 is LGHNA and CDR2 YNFKEQ. This CDR3 region has 17 residues. V was clipped by 0 bases and J by 1 base; unmatched bases: 6. This chain's CDR3 is CASSQEGVGGAKNIQYF. The CDR3 DNA reads as TGTGCCAGCAGCCAAGAAGGGGTGGGGGGGGCCAAAAACATTCAGTACTTC.

In the case of this clonotype: An end of the junction differs from the germline gene, which may be a read error. V and J are TRBV29-1 and TRBJ2-7; D gene uncertain. The germline V gene has CDR1 SQVTM and CDR2 ANQGSEA. CDR3 length: 12 amino acids. CDR3 sequence: CSVETSSYERYF. The DNA of the CDR3 is TGCAGCGTTGAGACGAGCTCCTACGAGCGGTACTTC.

This clonotype was counted between two and nine times. This chain connects TRBV7-8 to TRBJ1-4; tentatively, D is TRBD1 (5 bases). Trimming took off 6 bases at V and 8 bases at J, with 13 bases between the two ends. This CDR3 is built from 13 residues. Looked up from germline, CDR1 is SGHVS and CDR2 is FQNEAQ. The CDR3 DNA is TGTGCCAGCAGTAGGGACCTGGGGGAAAAACTGTTTTTT. Amino acids: CASSRDLGEKLFF.

The chain links TRBV19 to TRBJ1-4, with D perhaps TRBD1 (6 bases). Trimming took off 4 bases at V and 7 bases at J, with 13 bases between the two ends. This CDR3 has 14 amino acids. Germline V lookup: CDR1 LNHDA, CDR2 SQIVND (reference sequence). This CDR3 is CASSNPGAREKLFF. The CDR3, as DNA: TGTGCCAGTAGTAACCCGGGGGCGCGTGAAAAACTGTTTTTT.

A remark on this clonotype: One end of the junction does not line up with germline, which may come from a read error. CDR3 in DNA: TGCAGCGCTAGTCTTGGCGGTGGACCTCACACAGATACGCAGTATTTT. Protein product: CSASLGGGPHTDTQYF. This chain connects TRBV20-1 to TRBJ2-3; D remains ambiguous. This CDR3 comprises 16 residues. The germline gives CDR1 DFQATT, CDR2 SNEGSKA (reference sequence).

This clonotype was observed a few times. V gene TRBV24-1 combines with J gene TRBJ1-5; 7 bases line up with TRBD1. CDR1 KGHDR and CDR2 SFDVKD come from the germline V gene. V was clipped by 8 bases and J by 2 bases; unmatched bases: 23. This CDR3 has 20 amino acids. The CDR3 loop is CATIELDRVPQTLRNQPQHF. DNA of the CDR3: TGTGCCACCATTGAACTCGACAGGGTCCCGCAGACCTTGCGCAATCAGCCCCAGCATTTT.

The chain joins TRBV28 to TRBJ2-3, with D maybe TRBD2 (7 bases). Per the germline V gene, CDR1 is MDHEN and CDR2 is SYDVKM. The CDR3 covers 15 residues. Trimming removed 5 bases from V and 4 bases from J, with 16 bases in between. CDR3 loop: CASSPGGPRSDTQYF. The CDR3 region has the DNA TGTGCCAGCAGTCCCGGGGGGCCCCGATCAGATACGCAGTATTTT.

The rearrangement links TRBV7-9 to TRBJ1-2; D is unclear. The CDR3 runs 13 residues. V was cut by 4 bases and J by 8 bases, with 14 bases left in between. The germline V gene encodes CDR1 SEHNR and CDR2 FQNEAQ (reference sequence). The CDR3 nucleotides read TGTGCCAGCAGCTACGTGCTTAGGTCCGGCTACACCTTC. Translation: CASSYVLRSGYTF.

The rearrangement uses TRBV7-2 and TRBJ1-2; 10 bases agree with TRBD1. Germline values: CDR1 SGHTA, CDR2 FQGNSA. After removal of 5 bases from V and 3 bases from J, the junction contained 9 bases not matched to a gene. The CDR3 length is 16 residues. The DNA for the CDR3 is TGTGCCAGCAGCCCATCCGGGACAGGGGTTCACTATGGCTACACCTTC. Its protein is CASSPSGTGVHYGYTF. The variable domain in full, completed from reference TRBV7-2 and TRBJ1-2, reads GAGVSQSPSNKVTEKGKDVELRCDPISGHTALYWYRQSLGQGLEFLIYFQGNSAPDKSGLPSDRFSAERTGGSVSTLTIQRTQQEDSAVYLCASSPSGTGVHYGYTFGSGTRLTVV.

J is TRBJ2-1 and V is TRBV20-1; 9 nucleotides agree with TRBD2. The CDR3 is made up of 17 amino acids. Germline CDR1 DFQATT, CDR2 SNEGSKA (reference sequence). Trimming took 0 bases from V and 0 from J; bases not matched to a gene: 6. The CDR3 is CSARDRGGGASYNEQFF. The CDR3, as DNA: TGCAGTGCTAGAGATCGGGGCGGGGGGGCCTCCTACAATGAGCAGTTCTTC.